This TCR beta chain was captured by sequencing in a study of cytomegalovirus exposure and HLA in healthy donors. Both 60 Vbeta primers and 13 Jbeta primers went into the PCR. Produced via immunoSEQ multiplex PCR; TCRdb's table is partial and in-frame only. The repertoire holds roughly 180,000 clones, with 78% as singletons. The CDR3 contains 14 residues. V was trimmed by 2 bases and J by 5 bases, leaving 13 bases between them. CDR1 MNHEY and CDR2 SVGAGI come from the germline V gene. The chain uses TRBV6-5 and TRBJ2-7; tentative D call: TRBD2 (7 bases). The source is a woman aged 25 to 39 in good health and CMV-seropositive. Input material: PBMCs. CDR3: CASSYGGGTNEQYF. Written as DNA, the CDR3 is TGTGCCAGCAGTTACGGGGGGGGCACGAACGAGCAGTACTTC.